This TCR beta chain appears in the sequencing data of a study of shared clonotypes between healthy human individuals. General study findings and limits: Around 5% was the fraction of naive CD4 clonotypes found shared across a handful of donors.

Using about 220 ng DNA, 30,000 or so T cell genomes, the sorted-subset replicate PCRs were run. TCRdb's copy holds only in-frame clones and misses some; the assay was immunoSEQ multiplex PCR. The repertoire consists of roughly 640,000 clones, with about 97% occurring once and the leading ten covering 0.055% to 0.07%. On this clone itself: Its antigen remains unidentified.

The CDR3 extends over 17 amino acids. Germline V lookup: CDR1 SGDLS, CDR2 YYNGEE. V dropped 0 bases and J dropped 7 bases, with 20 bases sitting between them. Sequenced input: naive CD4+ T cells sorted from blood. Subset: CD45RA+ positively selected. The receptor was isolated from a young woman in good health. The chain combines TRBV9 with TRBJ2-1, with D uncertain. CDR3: CASSVARLGVDRNEQFF. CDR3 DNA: TGTGCCAGCAGCGTAGCCCGCCTTGGGGTGGATAGGAATGAGCAGTTCTTC. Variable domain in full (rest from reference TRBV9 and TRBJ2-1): DSGVTQTPKHLITATGQRVTLRCSPRSGDLSVYWYQQSLDQGLQFLIQYYNGEERAKGNILERFSAQQFPDLHSELNLSSLELGDSALYFCASSVARLGVDRNEQFFGPGTRLTVL.